This TCR beta chain was obtained from a study of blood T cells in healthy people across ages. Study-level results: TCR beta diversity tracked closely with naive T cell percentage. Roughly linear declines in TCR beta diversity per million T cells occurred with age.

Notes on this clonotype: Its antigen remains unknown.

CDR1 is SEHNR and CDR2 is FQNEAQ in the germline V gene (reference sequence). This CDR3 region has 14 residues. V lost 2 bases and J 4 bases, leaving 9 bases between the germline ends. Primed by a sample-barcoded 5' primer and a J-beta primer mix, a second PCR proceeded for about 7 to 12 cycles. Researchers report that a template-switch adaptor with 12 random nucleotides tagged each cDNA molecule. The yield of each sample was at least 2.5 million CDR3-containing paired-end reads. Each CDR3 protein is one row after TCRdb ran MiXCR on the 5' RACE reads. Of approximately 820,000 distinct CDR3 sequences in the sample, 44% were seen once.

The TCR comes from a man aged 55-75 years in good health. The chain is built from TRBV7-9 and TRBJ1-3; no reliable D call. The sequencing sample was made of blood. The CDR3 loop is CASSLLGSGNTIYF. CDR3 DNA: TGTGCCAGCAGCTTACTGGGTTCGGGAAACACCATATATTTT.